The rows below give T cell receptor beta chains drawn from one sample of a study of hypomethylating agent response in myelodysplastic syndrome. TCRdb's copy holds only in-frame clones and misses some; the assay was immunoSEQ multiplex PCR. The sample yields around 4,000 clones, 70% to 90% seen once. The sequencing here drew on bone marrow, taken before or after starting hypomethylating agent treatment for myelodysplastic syndrome (not recorded which). These receptor sequences come from a human donor with myelodysplastic syndrome. Each CDR3 is given with its conserved first and last residue. Each record gives: D gene, J gene, V gene, clone size, CDR3 protein, CDR3 DNA. The D gene is left open where the match is weak. Clone sizes are given selectively: once, few, many, or a class where the clone is expanded.

NA,TRBJ1-1,TRBV6-1,NA,CASRRQLGGTEAFF,TGTGCCAGCAGGAGACAGCTCGGGGGCACTGAAGCTTTCTTT
TRBD1,TRBJ2-3,TRBV11-3,NA,CASSLVRGRGSTDTQYF,TGTGCCAGCAGCTTAGTTCGGGGCAGGGGGAGCACAGATACGCAGTATTTT
TRBD1,TRBJ1-4,TRBV2,NA,CASRGTGWDRTNEKLFF,TGTGCCAGCAGAGGGACAGGGTGGGATAGAACTAATGAAAAACTGTTTTTT
TRBD2,TRBJ2-7,TRBV12-5,NA,CASGLSLMTSGRAYEQYF,TGTGCTAGTGGTTTGAGCCTCATGACTAGCGGGAGGGCCTACGAGCAGTACTTC
NA,TRBJ1-5,TRBV28,NA,CASSSLNQPQHF,TGTGCCAGCAGTTCTCTGAATCAGCCCCAGCATTTT
NA,TRBJ2-5,TRBV7-2,NA,CASSSRVQETQYF,TGTGCCAGCAGCTCCAGAGTCCAAGAGACCCAGTACTTC
NA,TRBJ2-3,TRBV11-2,NA,CASSLSTQYF,TGTGCCAGCAGCTTGAGTACGCAGTATTTT
NA,TRBJ2-7,TRBV18,NA,CASSPRVEIEQYF,TGTGCCAGCTCACCACGGGTCGAGATCGAGCAGTACTTC
NA,TRBJ2-6,TRBV19,NA,CASSSDSGANVLTF,TGTGCCAGTAGTAGCGACTCTGGGGCCAACGTCCTGACTTTC
TRBD2,TRBJ2-7,TRBV6-5,once,CASSYGSSGTYEQYF,TGTGCCAGCAGTTACGGCTCTAGCGGAACCTACGAGCAGTACTTC
NA,TRBJ2-7,TRBV29-1,NA,CSVEGSGTSEQYF,TGCAGCGTTGAAGGCTCCGGGACTTCAGAGCAGTACTTC
NA,TRBJ2-7,TRBV28,NA,CASSFPQGRYEQYF,TGTGCCAGCAGTTTCCCCCAGGGGAGGTACGAGCAGTACTTC
TRBD1,TRBJ2-7,TRBV5-6,few,CASSRDRVYEQYF,TGTGCCAGCAGTCGGGACAGAGTCTACGAGCAGTACTTC
NA,TRBJ2-2,TRBV7-6,NA,CASSLSWGANTGELFF,TGTGCCAGCAGCTTATCGTGGGGAGCGAACACCGGGGAGCTGTTTTTT
NA,TRBJ2-5,TRBV7-2,NA,CASSQNWLAQETQYF,TGTGCCAGCAGCCAGAATTGGCTAGCGCAAGAGACCCAGTACTTC
NA,TRBJ2-3,TRBV9,NA,CASARGSNGLTDTQYF,TGTGCCAGCGCTAGGGGGTCCAACGGGTTGACAGATACGCAGTATTTT
NA,TRBJ1-2,TRBV2,large,CASSTGTSDGYTF,TGTGCCAGCAGTACAGGGACTAGCGATGGCTACACCTTC
TRBD1,TRBJ2-7,TRBV6-5,NA,CASSYPRGRSLEQYF,TGTGCCAGCAGTTACCCCAGGGGGCGCTCCCTCGAGCAGTACTTC
TRBD2,TRBJ2-7,TRBV7-8,large,CASSLSGLAGSVDEQYF,TGTGCCAGCAGCTTATCGGGACTAGCGGGGTCGGTGGACGAGCAGTACTTC
TRBD2,TRBJ2-3,TRBV29-1,NA,CSLLKASGRTDTQYF,TGCAGCCTTTTGAAGGCTAGCGGGAGGACAGATACGCAGTATTTT
NA,TRBJ2-5,TRBV19,NA,CASSGGLTGETQYF,TGTGCCAGCTCGGGGGGCCTAACAGGGGAGACCCAGTACTTC
NA,TRBJ2-1,TRBV5-6,once,CASSLKNNEQFF,TGTGCCAGCAGCTTGAAAAACAATGAGCAGTTCTTC
NA,TRBJ2-3,TRBV19,few,CASSIDHWQRTDTQYF,TGTGCCAGTAGTATAGATCATTGGCAGCGCACAGATACGCAGTATTTT
NA,TRBJ2-7,TRBV11-3,NA,CASSIHGGASYEQYF,TGTGCCAGCAGCATTCATGGAGGGGCCTCCTACGAGCAGTACTTC
NA,TRBJ2-3,TRBV29-1,NA,CSVLLPRGLSTDTQYF,TGCAGCGTCCTGCTCCCCCGGGGACTCTCCACAGATACGCAGTATTTT
NA,TRBJ2-7,TRBV7-2,NA,CASSLVAGASSYEQYF,TGTGCCAGCAGCTTAGTAGCCGGGGCCAGCTCCTACGAGCAGTACTTC
NA,TRBJ2-5,TRBV6-5,NA,CASSYSTGWRETQYF,TGTGCCAGCAGTTACTCAACAGGGTGGCGGGAGACCCAGTACTTC
TRBD1,TRBJ2-5,TRBV28,NA,CASRGQGSGEQYF,TGTGCCAGCAGGGGACAGGGGTCTGGTGAGCAGTACTTC
NA,TRBJ2-1,TRBV5-6,NA,CASSRGLRDYNEQFF,TGTGCCAGCAGCCGGGGTTTAAGGGACTACAATGAGCAGTTCTTC
TRBD1,TRBJ1-2,TRBV2,once,CASSGTGQIYGYTF,TGTGCCAGCAGTGGGACAGGGCAGATCTATGGCTACACCTTC
TRBD1,TRBJ1-3,TRBV5-6,NA,CASSPGTGNGNTIYF,TGTGCCAGCAGCCCCGGGACAGGGAACGGAAACACCATATATTTT
TRBD2,TRBJ2-7,TRBV9,NA,CASSEGLGREQYF,TGTGCCAGCAGCGAGGGACTAGGGCGCGAGCAGTACTTC
TRBD1,TRBJ2-7,TRBV18,once,CASSPLDRGGGDEQYF,TGTGCCAGCTCACCACTCGACAGGGGTGGAGGGGACGAGCAGTACTTC
NA,TRBJ2-7,TRBV5-4,NA,CASSFGHRVGGEQYF,TGTGCCAGCAGCTTTGGTCATCGGGTGGGTGGCGAGCAGTACTTC
TRBD1,TRBJ1-1,TRBV6-6,NA,CASSYRGRGTEAFF,TGTGCCAGCAGTTATAGGGGGCGTGGGACTGAAGCTTTCTTT
NA,TRBJ1-4,TRBV14,NA,CASSGNRGRNEKLFF,TGTGCCAGCAGCGGCAACCGGGGCCGAAATGAAAAACTGTTTTTT
TRBD2,TRBJ2-7,TRBV9,few,CASSVVSGGGEQYF,TGTGCCAGCAGCGTAGTGTCCGGGGGAGGGGAGCAGTACTTC
NA,TRBJ1-2,TRBV1,NA,CTSSYTCVRKTYGYTF,NA
TRBD1,TRBJ1-6,TRBV5-6,NA,CASSLGDRGDSPLHF,TGTGCCAGCAGCTTGGGGGACAGGGGTGATTCACCCCTCCACTTT
NA,TRBJ2-5,TRBV19,NA,CASSTLGGMIQETQYF,TGTGCCAGTAGTACCCTTGGGGGGATGATCCAAGAGACCCAGTACTTC
NA,TRBJ1-5,TRBV7-2,NA,CASSQRTNQPQHF,TGTGCCAGCAGCCAACGGACCAATCAGCCCCAGCATTTT
TRBD1,TRBJ2-5,TRBV5-8,once,CASSEDRAETQYF,TGTGCCAGCAGCGAGGACAGGGCAGAGACCCAGTACTTC
NA,TRBJ2-3,TRBV6-5,NA,CASSYSIPSTDTQYF,TGTGCCAGCAGTTACTCGATCCCTAGCACAGATACGCAGTATTTT
TRBD2,TRBJ2-7,TRBV28,NA,CASSPLGTSGEQYF,TGTGCCAGCAGCCCACTCGGGACTAGCGGCGAGCAGTACTTC
NA,TRBJ1-5,TRBV6-1,few,CASSEGPGINQPQHF,TGTGCCAGCAGTGAAGGGCCAGGGATTAATCAGCCCCAGCATTTT
NA,TRBJ2-5,TRBV7-2,NA,CASTRVEGPETQYF,TGTGCCAGCACTCGCGTTGAAGGCCCCGAGACCCAGTACTTC